This T cell receptor beta chain was sequenced during a study of blood T cell repertoires in COVID-19. Study-wide context: Samples of COVID-19 (acute and convalescent) were obtained from the United States, Italy and Spain. Sample material is recorded as cDNA or gDNA derived from T cells, B-cell-depleted T cells, or PBMCs.

In the original workflow: Estimation of nucleated cell counts relied on the amplification of reference gene primers. TCRdb keeps only in-frame clones here, not all; method: immunoSEQ multiplex PCR. That table is the source of V, J and clone size, and D and trimming were worked out from the DNA. The sample lists about 99,000 clones; around 86% were seen once. Germline CDR1 and CDR2: GTSNPN and SVGIG (reference sequence). The CDR3 is 14 amino acids. V lost 5 bases to trimming and J lost 3 bases, with 13 bases between them. The rearrangement links TRBV30 to TRBJ1-4; D gene ambiguous. Sequences were obtained from peripheral blood. This clonotype originated in a man in his forties or fifties with acute or convalescent COVID-19. CDR3 nucleotides: TGTGCCTGGGCCAACGGGAGGGCTAATGAAAAACTGTTTTTT. Translating gives CAWANGRANEKLFF. The variable domain in full, with the rest retrieved from reference TRBV30 and TRBJ1-4, is SQTIHQWPATLVQPVGSPLSLECTVEGTSNPNLYWYRQAAGRGLQLLFYSVGIGQISSEVPQNLSASRPQDRQFILSSKKLLLSDSGFYLCAWANGRANEKLFFGSGTQLSVL.